These 18 T cell receptor beta chains share one sample of origin, sequenced in a study of cytomegalovirus exposure and HLA in healthy donors (dated by TCRdb to the late 2010s). The library was obtained by the immunoSEQ multiplex PCR assay. For the multiplex PCR, a mixture combining 60 forward primers for TCR Vbeta segments and 13 reverse primers for TCR Jbeta segments was used. The clones in this table, taken by TCRdb from immuneACCESS, are in-frame only. Not every clone is retained; where verified, under half of the shortfall comes from an unresolved V gene, and the cause of the rest is unknown. The sample has about 220,000 clones on record, about 70% of them singletons. The leading ten clones occupy less than 2% of the sample. Specimen: PBMCs. The receptor source for this set is a woman in her 30s in good health and CMV-seronegative.

This chain joins TRBV27 and TRBJ1-2, with 8 bases matching TRBD1. This CDR3 has 15 residues. Germline loops: CDR1 MNHEY, CDR2 SMNVEV (reference sequence). V was clipped by 2 bases and J by 7 bases; unmatched bases: 9. CDR3 DNA sequence: TGTGCCAGCAGTTTAAGGGAGACAGGGGTGGGTGGCTACACCTTC. Its translation: CASSLRETGVGGYTF.

The chain has TRBV19 and TRBJ1-1; D gene uncertain. CDR1 LNHDA and CDR2 SQIVND come from the germline V gene (reference sequence). The CDR3 totals 13 residues. V was trimmed by 9 bases and J by 4 bases, leaving 15 bases between them. DNA of the CDR3: TGTGCCAGCCTCATGGACCGGGGCACTGAAGCTTTCTTT. It codes for CASLMDRGTEAFF.

This chain joins TRBV19 and TRBJ1-5, with D perhaps matching TRBD1 (5 bases). Trimming removed 3 bases at V and 1 base at J, with 16 bases between. Germline CDR1 LNHDA, CDR2 SQIVND (reference sequence). The CDR3 is 17 amino acids. CDR3 in DNA: TGTGCCAGTAGTATGGGGAGGGGCCGTAAGAGCAATCAGCCCCAGCATTTT. It codes for CASSMGRGRKSNQPQHF.

The chain has TRBV6-4 and TRBJ1-1, with D tentatively TRBD1 (6 bases). The germline gives CDR1 MRHNA, CDR2 SNTAGT. The CDR3 runs to 15 residues. Trimming took 2 bases from V and 6 from J, leaving 16 bases between them. The CDR3 bases are TGTGCCAGCAGTGACACCAACAGGGCTAACGCTGAAGCTTTCTTT. Protein product: CASSDTNRANAEAFF.

V gene TRBV5-4 combines with J gene TRBJ2-1; D is undetermined. Germline V gene sequence: CDR1 SGHNT, CDR2 YYREEE (reference sequence). V gave up 0 bases and J gave up 1 base, with 17 bases separating them. This CDR3 has 18 residues. The DNA for the CDR3 is TGTGCCAGCAGCTTGGATGTTATCGGGTACGGGTCCTACAATGAGCAGTTCTTC. Translation gives CASSLDVIGYGSYNEQFF.

This clone has only a few counts. The CDR3 loop is CASSLQAGYKGYTF. CDR3 sequence (DNA): TGCGCCAGCAGCTTACAGGCCGGATACAAAGGCTACACCTTC. The chain employs TRBV5-1 and TRBJ1-2; possibly TRBD1 for D (5 bases). The CDR3 spans 14 residues. Between the trimmed V and J ends, which lost 2 bases and 8 bases, there was a span of 16 bases. Germline V lookup: CDR1 SGHRS, CDR2 YFSETQ. The whole variable domain, remainder taken from reference TRBV5-1 and TRBJ1-2, is KAGVTQTPRYLIKTRGQQVTLSCSPISGHRSVSWYQQTPGQGLQFLFEYFSETQRNKGNFPGRFSGRQFSNSRSEMNVSTLELGDSALYLCASSLQAGYKGYTFGSGTRLTVV.

The rearrangement uses TRBV5-1 and TRBJ1-2; 7 nucleotides match TRBD1. Looked up from germline, CDR1 is SGHRS and CDR2 is YFSETQ. V dropped 4 bases and J dropped 4; count of bases not matched to a gene: 7. This CDR3 has 14 amino acids. CDR3 in amino acids: CASSPGQVSYGYTF. The CDR3 DNA reads as TGCGCCAGCAGCCCAGGACAGGTATCCTATGGCTACACCTTC.

The gene calls are TRBV14 and TRBJ2-1; 10 bases map to TRBD2. CDR1 and CDR2 (germline): SGHDN, FVKESK. V gave up 4 bases and J gave up 3 bases; unmatched junction bases: 9. The CDR3 totals 17 residues. Written as DNA, the CDR3 is TGTGCCAGCAGCCTTGGACTAGCGGAGGGACTCTACAATGAGCAGTTCTTC. Its translation: CASSLGLAEGLYNEQFF.

The chain links TRBV15 to TRBJ2-1; possible D gene TRBD2, 6 bases. There are 19 residues in the CDR3. Trimming removed 1 base at V and 2 bases at J, with 21 bases between. The germline gives CDR1 LNHNV, CDR2 YYDKDF (reference sequence). CDR3 bases: TGTGCCACCAGCAGAGTTGATCGGGATCGGGAGTGGGCCTACAATGAGCAGTTCTTC. This sequence encodes CATSRVDRDREWAYNEQFF.

The chain joins TRBV6-6 to TRBJ2-7; 7 nucleotides match TRBD2. The germline V gene has CDR1 MNHNY and CDR2 SVGAGI (reference sequence). CDR3 length: 11 amino acids. Germline trimming cut 7 bases from V and 7 bases from J; bases unmatched to any gene: 4. The CDR3 DNA is TGTGCCAGCACGGCAGCGGGGGAGCAGTACTTC. Protein product: CASTAAGEQYF.

The V and J genes are TRBV2 and TRBJ1-2; a weak D match, TRBD1 (5 bases). V lost 3 bases and J lost 4, with 12 bases in between. Germline V lookup: CDR1 SNHLY, CDR2 FYNNEI. The CDR3 runs to 14 residues. CDR3 sequence: CASSDQGWSYGYTF. For the CDR3, the DNA is TGTGCCAGCAGTGACCAGGGTTGGAGCTATGGCTACACCTTC.

The DNA for the CDR3 is TGCGCCAGCAGCCAAGATCTGGGACAGGGGGCAAGCAATCAGCCCCAGCATTTT. It yields the protein CASSQDLGQGASNQPQHF. The rearrangement uses TRBV4-1 and TRBJ1-5, with 12 bases aligning to TRBD1. V gave up 0 bases and J gave up 1 base; unmatched junction bases: 4. CDR3 size: 18 residues. Germline loops: CDR1 MGHRA, CDR2 YSYEKL.

The chain is built from TRBV11-2 and TRBJ1-6; TRBD1 matches 7 bases. The germline CDR1 and CDR2 sequences are SGHAT and FQNNGV. With 3 bases clipped from V and 6 bases from J, the junction kept 2 bases outside the gene matches. The length of the CDR3 is 14 residues. The CDR3 reads CASSFGTANSPLHF. For the CDR3, the DNA is TGTGCCAGCAGCTTTGGGACAGCTAATTCACCCCTCCACTTT.

On this clone: This CDR3 is also generated by other DNA sequences in the sample. V is TRBV19 and J is TRBJ1-6; no clear D. The CDR3 has 13 amino acids. V shed 4 bases and J shed 14 bases, with 15 bases lying between them. Germline CDR1 LNHDA, CDR2 SQIVND (reference sequence). The CDR3 region has the DNA TGTGCCAGTAGTAGAAGACCCCAGGTATCCCTCCACTTT. Protein sequence: CASSRRPQVSLHF.

CDR3 in DNA: TGTGCCAGCAGCGTAGGTGGAGGGAGCGCCCCCCATGGCTACACCTTC. Its translation is CASSVGGGSAPHGYTF. V usage is TRBV9 and J usage is TRBJ1-2; D gene unclear. The length of the CDR3 is 16 residues. V lost 0 bases and J 6 bases, leaving 18 bases between the germline ends. From germline, CDR1 is SGDLS and CDR2 YYNGEE.

This clone was picked up a small number of times. The chain employs TRBV28 and TRBJ1-2, with a tentative D call TRBD1 (5 bases). The CDR3 is 16 amino acids. V dropped 1 base and J dropped 8 bases, with 20 bases sitting between them. Germline V lookup: CDR1 MDHEN, CDR2 SYDVKM. The CDR3 loop is CASSLSPLVGDLGYTF. Written as DNA, the CDR3 is TGTGCCAGCAGTTTATCCCCACTTGTGGGGGACTTAGGCTACACCTTC.

The CDR3: CASSAGELTDTQYF. CDR3 bases: TGTGCCAGCAGCGCTGGAGAGTTAACAGATACGCAGTATTTT. This chain uses TRBV2 with TRBJ2-3; D gene unclear. This CDR3 is built from 14 residues. The V end was cut by 6 bases, the J end by 3 bases, with 13 bases between. Germline CDR1 and CDR2: SNHLY and FYNNEI. Combining the CDR3 with reference TRBV2 and TRBJ2-3 gives the whole variable domain EPEVTQTPSHQVTQMGQEVILRCVPISNHLYFYWYRQILGQKVEFLVSFYNNEISEKSEIFDDQFSVERPDGSNFTLKIRSTKLEDSAMYFCASSAGELTDTQYFGPGTRLTVL.

The chain recombines TRBV2 with TRBJ1-1; a possible D gene is TRBD1 (6 bases). The CDR3 contains 15 residues. In germline, CDR1 is SNHLY, CDR2 FYNNEI. Trimming removed 1 base from V and 4 bases from J, with 13 bases in between. CDR3 nucleotide sequence: TGTGCCAGCAGTGAAGACAGGGCCATAGGCACTGAAGCTTTCTTT. Its protein product is CASSEDRAIGTEAFF. Filled out from reference TRBV2 and TRBJ1-1, the complete variable domain reads EPEVTQTPSHQVTQMGQEVILRCVPISNHLYFYWYRQILGQKVEFLVSFYNNEISEKSEIFDDQFSVERPDGSNFTLKIRSTKLEDSAMYFCASSEDRAIGTEAFFGQGTRLTVV.